The 26 T cell receptor beta chains listed next were all sequenced from one sample in a study of blood T cell repertoires in COVID-19. The data were produced by immunoSEQ multiplex PCR, yet TCRdb's version contains in-frame clones alone and is incomplete. Of about 120,000 clones detected, 70% to 85% appear once; the ten largest clones hold more than 0.65%. Sequences were obtained from peripheral blood. These receptor sequences come from a human donor with acute or convalescent COVID-19. The donor label of this sample is uncertain.

CDR3 amino acids: CASSQLDRVGEKLFF. CDR3 nucleotides: TGTGCCAGCAGCCAACTAGACAGGGTAGGCGAAAAACTGTTTTTT. The chain has TRBV3-1 (or the pseudogene TRBV3-2) and TRBJ1-4, with 7 bases aligning to TRBD1. Germline V CDR1 and CDR2: LGHDT, YNNKEL (reference sequence). CDR3 length: 15 amino acids. With V trimmed by 2 bases and J by 8 bases, 8 bases remained unmatched.

The V call is TRBV27, the J call TRBJ2-7, with D unresolved. CDR1 and CDR2 (germline): MNHEY, SMNVEV (reference sequence). The CDR3 loop spans 15 amino acids. V gave up 5 bases and J gave up 0 bases, with 14 bases separating them. The CDR3 here is CASSNTGRGSYEQYF. The CDR3 DNA reads TGTGCCAGCAGTAATACCGGCCGAGGCTCCTACGAGCAGTACTTC.

The chain joins TRBV18 to TRBJ2-1; D is possibly TRBD2 (7 bases). V was clipped by 0 bases and J by 6 bases, with 12 bases between them. CDR1 and CDR2 (germline): KGHSH, LQKENI. CDR3 size: 15 residues. The DNA of the CDR3 is TGTGCCAGCTCACCACCCGGGGGGCCTCTCAATGAGCAGTTCTTC. This codes for CASSPPGGPLNEQFF.

The V gene is TRBV28, the J gene TRBJ2-1, with 9 positions matching TRBD1. This CDR3 region has 14 residues. The J segment lost 8 bases and the V segment lost 8 bases, leaving 10 bases of the junction unmatched. The germline gives CDR1 MDHEN, CDR2 SYDVKM. The CDR3 here is CASGKTGGGYEQFF. CDR3 in DNA: TGTGCCAGCGGAAAGACAGGGGGGGGATATGAGCAGTTCTTC.

The genes are TRBV9 and TRBJ1-4; D unresolved. The length of the CDR3 is 14 residues. V dropped 0 bases and J dropped 8 bases, with 11 bases sitting between them. Germline values: CDR1 SGDLS, CDR2 YYNGEE. The CDR3, as DNA: TGTGCCAGCAGCGTAGAAATCTTTGCGGAAAAACTGTTTTTT. The encoded protein is CASSVEIFAEKLFF.

The chain combines TRBV5-1 with TRBJ1-2; TRBD1 might be the D (5 bases). Looked up from germline, CDR1 is SGHRS and CDR2 is YFSETQ. There are 14 residues in the CDR3. Trimming removed 0 bases at V and 5 bases at J, with 11 bases between. The CDR3 DNA reads TGCGCCAGCAGCTTGGTGGGGGGTGGATATGGCTACACCTTC. Translating it yields CASSLVGGGYGYTF.

This sequence joins TRBV18 and TRBJ2-2, with a possible D match to TRBD1 (6 bases). CDR1 is KGHSH and CDR2 is LQKENI in the germline V gene. The CDR3 length is 17 residues. The V gene lost 1 base and the J gene lost 1 base, with 13 bases spanning the gap. CDR3 sequence (DNA): TGTGCCAGCTCACCACAGGCAGGGGCCTGGAACACCGGGGAGCTGTTTTTT. This gives the protein CASSPQAGAWNTGELFF.

This chain connects TRBV6-5 to TRBJ1-1; D might be TRBD1 (6 bases). The CDR3 is 15 residues long. V lost 8 bases, J lost 5 bases, and 21 bases lay in between. Germline V gene lookup returns CDR1 MNHEY and CDR2 SVGAGI. This chain's CDR3 is CASAKSKGRGTEAFF. CDR3 bases: TGTGCCAGCGCCAAATCCAAGGGGAGGGGGACTGAAGCTTTCTTT.

The rearrangement uses TRBV3-1 (or the pseudogene TRBV3-2) and TRBJ1-1; D is ambiguous. The CDR3 spans 15 residues. The V gene lost 4 bases and the J gene lost 5 bases, with 17 bases spanning the gap. Germline CDR1 reads LGHDT; CDR2 reads YNNKEL (reference sequence). The CDR3 DNA is TGTGCCAGCAGCCCCCCATGGGAGGGAGAAACTGAAGCTTTCTTT. It specifies CASSPPWEGETEAFF.

This chain connects TRBV11-3 to TRBJ2-7; weak D call: TRBD2 (6 bases). V was trimmed by 5 bases and J by 0 bases, leaving 17 bases between them. The CDR3 is 16 residues long. Germline CDR1 SGHNT, CDR2 YENEEA. CDR3 coding DNA: TGTGCCAGCAGCCCCGCAGGGAGGCGGCTCTCCTACGAGCAGTACGTC. Amino acid sequence: CASSPAGRRLSYEQYV.

There are a few counts of this clone. The chain's CDR3 is CASRATLQGALGYTF. In nucleotides, the CDR3 is TGCGCCAGCAGGGCAACTCTACAGGGGGCGCTTGGCTACACCTTC. The rearrangement links TRBV5-1 to TRBJ1-2; 9 bases are shared with TRBD1. Germline-derived CDR1 and CDR2 are SGHRS and YFSETQ. The CDR3 runs 15 residues. V trimming: 5 bases; J trimming: 7 bases; junction bases outside the gene matches: 12.

The chain combines TRBV27 with TRBJ2-7, with unresolved D. The germline gives CDR1 MNHEY, CDR2 SMNVEV (reference sequence). Trimming stripped 2 bases from V and 0 bases from J, with 5 bases between. The CDR3 consists of 13 residues. CDR3 residues: CASSLQNSYEQYF. CDR3 nucleotides: TGTGCCAGCAGTTTACAGAACTCCTACGAGCAGTACTTC.

The chain recombines TRBV19 with TRBJ1-6, with D hard to call. V lost 3 bases and J lost 3, with 6 bases in between. From germline, CDR1 is LNHDA and CDR2 SQIVND (reference sequence). This CDR3 spans 14 amino acids. The CDR3 DNA reads TGTGCCAGTAGTATTGCGCTCTATAATTCACCCCTCCACTTT. Translated, it gives CASSIALYNSPLHF.

The J gene is TRBJ2-7, the V gene TRBV11-2; TRBD2 matches 9 bases. V shed 1 base and J 9 bases; nucleotides not matched to a gene: 22. The germline CDR1 and CDR2 sequences are SGHAT and FQNNGV. The CDR3 loop spans 19 amino acids. In DNA, the CDR3 is TGTGCCAGCAGCTTAGCGGTCTACGGTTCTAGCGGGGCAGGAGGATGGCAGTACTTC. Translation gives CASSLAVYGSSGAGGWQYF.

V and J are TRBV3-1 (or the pseudogene TRBV3-2) and TRBJ1-1; maybe TRBD1 (5 bases). V gave up 0 bases and J gave up 0 bases, with 11 bases separating them. Germline V CDR1 and CDR2: LGHDT, YNNKEL (reference sequence). The CDR3 consists of 16 residues. This chain's CDR3 is CASSQDRGDLNTEAFF. As DNA, the CDR3 is TGTGCCAGCAGCCAAGATCGGGGGGACCTGAACACTGAAGCTTTCTTT.

V gene TRBV23-1 combines with J gene TRBJ1-1; the match to TRBD1 covers 11 bases. TRBV23-1 has ORF status, its function being uncertain. With V trimmed by 0 bases and J by 5 bases, 14 bases remained unmatched. CDR3 length: 19 amino acids. In DNA, the CDR3 is TGCGCCAGCAGTCAATCAGTGTCGGACAGGGGGCCCTTTAAGACTGAAGCTTTCTTT. Amino acid sequence: CASSQSVSDRGPFKTEAFF.

The chain recombines TRBV5-5 with TRBJ2-7, with 7 bases identical to TRBD2. Trimming removed 0 bases from V and 0 bases from J; junction bases left unmatched: 3. From germline, CDR1 is SGHKS and CDR2 YYEKEE (reference sequence). The CDR3 is made up of 15 amino acids. CDR3 sequence: CASSLGEGYSYEQYV. Here the CDR3 DNA reads TGTGCCAGCAGCTTGGGGGAGGGTTACTCCTACGAGCAGTACGTC.

The V call is TRBV28, the J call TRBJ1-2, with D perhaps TRBD1 (6 bases). CDR3 size: 16 residues. The V gene lost 1 base and the J gene lost 3 bases, with 15 bases spanning the gap. The germline V gene has CDR1 MDHEN and CDR2 SYDVKM. CDR3 sequence reads: CASSLSSGAGDYGYTF. The CDR3 coding sequence is TGTGCCAGCAGTTTATCATCTGGGGCAGGGGACTATGGCTACACCTTC.

The rearrangement links TRBV10-3 to TRBJ1-1, with TRBD1 as a possible D gene (5 bases). Germline values: CDR1 ENHRY, CDR2 SYGVKD. This CDR3 is 13 amino acids long. Trimming removed 3 bases from V and 2 bases from J, with 7 bases in between. The CDR3 DNA sequence: TGTGCCATCAGTGAAGGGGAAAACACTGAAGCTTTCTTT. Its protein is CAISEGENTEAFF.

This rearrangement joins TRBV6-6 to TRBJ1-6; D ambiguous. In germline, CDR1 is MNHNY, CDR2 SVGAGI (reference sequence). The germline V and J ends were trimmed by 7 bases and 10 bases, with 11 bases remaining between them. The CDR3 has 12 amino acids. The CDR3 protein is CASTTPRSPLHF. The CDR3 bases are TGTGCCAGCACCACTCCTCGGTCACCCCTCCACTTT.

This rearrangement joins TRBV7-9 to TRBJ1-1, with D hard to call. CDR3 length: 12 residues. With 6 bases removed from V and 1 base from J, the gap between germline ends came to 6 bases. CDR1 and CDR2 (germline): SEHNR, FQNEAQ (reference sequence). CDR3 residues: CASSSQNTEAFF. The DNA of the CDR3 is TGTGCCAGCAGTTCACAGAACACTGAAGCTTTCTTT.

The chain couples TRBV28 to TRBJ1-5; tentative D call: TRBD1 (6 bases). The CDR3 has 14 residues. Germline V gene sequence: CDR1 MDHEN, CDR2 SYDVKM. Trimming stripped 5 bases from V and 3 bases from J, with 11 bases between. CDR3 sequence: CASSLTGYNQPQHF. CDR3 in DNA: TGTGCCAGCAGTCTCACAGGGTACAATCAGCCCCAGCATTTT.

The V and J genes are TRBV6-5 and TRBJ2-7; TRBD2 agrees at 10 bases. The CDR3 is made up of 14 amino acids. The ends lost 5 bases at V and 2 bases at J; junction bases unmatched: 3. Germline CDR1 and CDR2: MNHEY and SVGAGI. CDR3 in amino acids: CASSIAGGPYEQYF. The CDR3 DNA reads TGTGCCAGCAGTATAGCGGGGGGACCCTACGAGCAGTACTTC.

The CDR3, as DNA: TGTGCCAGCAGTTACTCGGGGGCGGGAGGTGCCTATGGCTACACCTTC. This encodes CASSYSGAGGAYGYTF. The V and J genes are TRBV6-5 and TRBJ1-2; D may be TRBD1 (6 bases). This CDR3 has 16 amino acids. CDR1 and CDR2 (germline): MNHEY, SVGAGI. V lost 0 bases and J lost 4, with 15 bases in between.

V and J are TRBV18 and TRBJ2-5, with D maybe TRBD2 (5 bases). Germline CDR1 KGHSH, CDR2 LQKENI. V was shortened by 3 bases and J by 4 bases, with 12 bases between the two germline ends. The CDR3 totals 14 residues. This chain's CDR3 is CASSPGPRGETQYF. The DNA for the CDR3 is TGTGCCAGCTCACCGGGCCCCCGGGGAGAGACCCAGTACTTC.

This chain connects TRBV2 to TRBJ2-4, with D possibly TRBD2 on 6 matching bases. V dropped 8 bases and J dropped 0 bases, with 17 bases sitting between them. CDR1 and CDR2 (germline): SNHLY, FYNNEI. The CDR3 covers 16 residues. The CDR3 coding sequence is TGTGCCAGCGGGGGGTTGGGTACTCTAGCCAAAAACATTCAGTACTTC. Encoded protein: CASGGLGTLAKNIQYF.